This T cell receptor (beta chain) was documented in a study of CD8 T cells in Susac syndrome. Reverse transcription of about 0.5 to 1 ug RNA used random hexamers. Amplification of TCR beta CDR3 across 54 Vbeta and 13 Jbeta was performed with immunoSEQ multiplex PCR. MiXCR, run by TCRdb on the immunoSEQ multiplex PCR reads, gives a single entry per CDR3 protein. The table has roughly 200,000 distinct CDR3 sequences, about 94% seen once. Unmatched junction bases numbered 4, after V lost 6 bases and J lost 5 bases. Germline V CDR1 and CDR2: DFQATT, SNEGSKA (reference sequence). CDR3 size: 14 residues. The sequencing input was CD4+ T cells from PBMCs. The receptor comes from a human donor in good health. The V call is TRBV20-1, the J call TRBJ2-1; TRBD2 matches 13 bases. As DNA, the CDR3 is TGCAGTGCCTGGACTAGCGGGGGAAACAATGAGCAGTTCTTC. Translation: CSAWTSGGNNEQFF.